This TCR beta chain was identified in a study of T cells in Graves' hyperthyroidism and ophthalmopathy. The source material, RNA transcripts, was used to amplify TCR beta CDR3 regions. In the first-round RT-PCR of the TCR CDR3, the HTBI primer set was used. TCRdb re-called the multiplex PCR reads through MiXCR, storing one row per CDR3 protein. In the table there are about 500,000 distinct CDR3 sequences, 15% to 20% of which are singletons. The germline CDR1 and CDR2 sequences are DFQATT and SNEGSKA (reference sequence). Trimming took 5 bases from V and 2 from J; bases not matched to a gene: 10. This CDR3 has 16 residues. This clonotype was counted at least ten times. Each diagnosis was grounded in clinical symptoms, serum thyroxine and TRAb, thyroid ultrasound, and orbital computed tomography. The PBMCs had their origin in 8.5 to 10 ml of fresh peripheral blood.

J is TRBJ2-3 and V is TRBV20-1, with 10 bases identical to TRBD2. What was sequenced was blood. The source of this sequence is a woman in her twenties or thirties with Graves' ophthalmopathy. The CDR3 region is CSAGRTSGGPTDTQYF. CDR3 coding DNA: TGCAGTGCTGGAAGGACTAGCGGAGGGCCCACAGATACGCAGTATTTT.